The 28 T cell receptor beta chains in this list originate from one sample, sequenced in a study of PD-1 blockade in classical Hodgkin lymphoma. Only in-frame clones appear in the TCRdb table, and some are missing; sequencing was by immunoSEQ multiplex PCR. The data contain about 9,700 clones, around 75% of them singletons. The time point: cycle 4 day 1 (C4D1), after about 6 weeks of nivolumab. After autologous stem cell transplantation all patients relapsed, and prior brentuximab vedotin exposure differed between cohorts. Magnetic depletion of unwanted cells isolated CD4+ T cells from thawed PBMCs. The material sequenced was CD4+ T cells from blood, taken before the fourth cycle of nivolumab. All receptors derive from a human donor with classical Hodgkin lymphoma.

J is TRBJ2-5 and V is TRBV28; TRBD2 matches 11 bases. This CDR3 spans 15 amino acids. The junction had 7 bases not matched to a gene; V was cut back by 6 bases and J by 4 bases. Germline V gene lookup returns CDR1 MDHEN and CDR2 SYDVKM. The CDR3 is CASSGLAGWRETQYF. The CDR3 bases are TGTGCCAGCAGCGGACTAGCGGGTTGGCGAGAGACCCAGTACTTC.

This sequence joins TRBV6-9 and TRBJ1-5; D not resolved. The V gene's germline CDR1 is MNHGY and CDR2 SVAAGI. This CDR3 contains 13 residues. Here the CDR3 DNA reads TGTGCAACCCATCCCGACTTGACTCAGCCCCAGCATTTT. Its protein product is CATHPDLTQPQHF.

This chain uses TRBV4-1 with TRBJ2-5; 15 positions agree with TRBD2. Germline trimming cut 0 bases from V and 0 bases from J; bases unmatched to any gene: 5. The CDR3 has 19 residues. Per germline, CDR1 MGHRA and CDR2 YSYEKL. In nucleotides, the CDR3 is TGCGCCAGCAGCCAAGAGGGACTAGCGGGGGGCCAGTACCAAGAGACCCAGTACTTC. This gives the protein CASSQEGLAGGQYQETQYF.

The chain recombines TRBV11-2 with TRBJ2-5; TRBD2 might be the D (6 bases). This CDR3 is built from 15 residues. The ends were cut back, 0 bases at V and 5 bases at J, with 13 bases in the middle. Germline loops: CDR1 SGHAT, CDR2 FQNNGV. The CDR3 DNA reads TGTGCCAGCAGCTTAGAAACGGGGGTCAGGGAGACCCAGTACTTC. Its translation is CASSLETGVRETQYF.

The rearrangement joins TRBV15 to TRBJ1-1; D possibly corresponds to TRBD1 (5 bases). Germline CDR1 reads LNHNV; CDR2 reads YYDKDF (reference sequence). Trimming shortened V by 4 bases and J by 8 bases, and 17 bases separated the two germline ends. This CDR3 has 14 amino acids. CDR3 sequence: CATSIDSGGSEAFF. The CDR3 bases are TGTGCCACCAGCATCGACAGCGGGGGGTCGGAAGCTTTCTTT.

CDR3 residues: CASSLEARGIAEAFF. The CDR3 DNA is TGTGCCAGCAGCTTAGAAGCCAGGGGGATCGCTGAAGCTTTCTTT. The genes are TRBV7-9 and TRBJ1-1; the match to TRBD1 covers 7 bases. The CDR3 consists of 15 residues. Germline CDR1 reads SEHNR; CDR2 reads FQNEAQ (reference sequence). The junction had 8 bases not matched to a gene; V was cut back by 1 base and J by 6 bases.

CDR3 sequence (DNA): TGTGCCAGCAGCGCGGGACTAGCGGGGGGAAGCACAGATACGCAGTATTTT. As protein: CASSAGLAGGSTDTQYF. V is TRBV11-2 and J is TRBJ2-3; TRBD2 matches 15 bases. Germline CDR1 reads SGHAT; CDR2 reads FQNNGV. The CDR3 sequence is 17 residues long. V dropped 5 bases and J dropped 0; count of bases not matched to a gene: 3.

The chain couples TRBV11-2 to TRBJ1-1; D perhaps matches TRBD1 (5 bases). Germline assignment: CDR1 SGHAT and CDR2 FQNNGV. V lost 2 bases, J lost 2 bases, and 9 bases lay in between. CDR3 length: 14 amino acids. The CDR3 loop is CASSLTRDNTEAFF. The DNA for the CDR3 is TGTGCCAGCAGCTTAACACGGGACAACACTGAAGCTTTCTTT.

The chain carries TRBV28 and TRBJ2-5, with TRBD2 identical over 9 bases. The CDR3 consists of 16 residues. Germline CDR1 reads MDHEN; CDR2 reads SYDVKM. With 8 bases clipped from V and 5 bases from J, the junction kept 15 bases outside the gene matches. The CDR3 DNA sequence: TGTGCCAGCTGGAGGGGTAGCGGGGGTAATTGGGAGACCCAGTACTTC. As protein: CASWRGSGGNWETQYF.

This clone was detected only once. This chain joins TRBV6-5 and TRBJ2-5, with 8 bases that match TRBD2. This CDR3 has 15 residues. The germline V gene has CDR1 MNHEY and CDR2 SVGAGI. The V and J ends lost 2 bases and 3 bases, in that order; junction bases with no gene match: 5. CDR3 in DNA: TGTGCCAGCAGTTACGGACTAGCAATGAAAGAGACCCAGTACTTC. It codes for CASSYGLAMKETQYF.

The chain recombines TRBV7-9 with TRBJ1-1; unclear D gene. The germline V gene encodes CDR1 SEHNR and CDR2 FQNEAQ (reference sequence). The CDR3 consists of 12 residues. Trimming pared 5 bases from V and 7 bases from J, leaving 11 bases between. Here the CDR3 reads CASSEDWGEAFF. The CDR3 coding sequence is TGTGCCAGCAGCGAGGACTGGGGTGAAGCTTTCTTT.

The count of this clone is one. This chain joins TRBV7-9 and TRBJ2-3; 8 positions agree with TRBD1. After removal of 4 bases from V and 2 bases from J, the junction contained 8 bases not matched to a gene. The CDR3 runs 16 residues. CDR1 is SEHNR and CDR2 is FQNEAQ in the germline V gene (reference sequence). The CDR3 here is CASSSGQGETTDTQYF. CDR3 DNA sequence: TGTGCCAGCAGCTCCGGACAGGGAGAGACCACAGATACGCAGTATTTT.

V gene TRBV5-5 combines with J gene TRBJ2-3; D gene uncertain. From germline, CDR1 is SGHKS and CDR2 YYEKEE (reference sequence). V lost 4 bases, J lost 6 bases, and 12 bases lay in between. The CDR3 is 13 residues long. CDR3 bases: TGTGCCAGCAGCGGCAATGGCCCCGATACGCAGTATTTT. Its protein product is CASSGNGPDTQYF. Using reference TRBV5-5 and TRBJ2-3 for the parts outside the CDR3, the full variable domain is DAGVTQSPTHLIKTRGQQVTLRCSPISGHKSVSWYQQVLGQGPQFIFQYYEKEERGRGNFPDRFSARQFPNYSSELNVNALLLGDSALYLCASSGNGPDTQYFGPGTRLTVL.

This clone was counted a few times. The chain carries TRBV5-5 and TRBJ2-7; tentative D call: TRBD1 (7 bases). Germline CDR1 SGHKS, CDR2 YYEKEE (reference sequence). This CDR3 is 14 amino acids long. V was pared by 4 bases and J by 3 bases, with 14 bases between. The CDR3 DNA follows: TGTGCCAGCAGCCCAGGGGGGCTCGGCTACGAGCAGTACTTC. Its protein is CASSPGGLGYEQYF.

This chain connects TRBV6-5 to TRBJ1-2, with TRBD1 matching over 8 bases. Germline V CDR1 and CDR2: MNHEY, SVGAGI. V lost 4 bases to trimming and J lost 1 base; unmatched junction nucleotides: 2. The CDR3 extends over 14 amino acids. The CDR3 here is CASSLDRDNYGYTF. The CDR3 coding sequence is TGTGCCAGCAGTTTGGACAGGGATAACTATGGCTACACCTTC.

The rearrangement uses TRBV5-1 and TRBJ1-2; possible D gene TRBD1, 5 bases. Germline V gene lookup returns CDR1 SGHRS and CDR2 YFSETQ. The CDR3 is 14 amino acids. V was pared by 0 bases and J by 7 bases, with 13 bases between. The CDR3 sequence: CASSLVAGSGGYTF. CDR3 bases: TGCGCCAGCAGCTTGGTCGCAGGGTCGGGTGGCTACACCTTC.

The chain employs TRBV19 and TRBJ1-6; D not certain. CDR1 LNHDA and CDR2 SQIVND come from the germline V gene (reference sequence). This CDR3 contains 14 residues. V lost 8 bases and J lost 7, with 15 bases in between. CDR3 residues: CASGRGRANSPLHF. The DNA for the CDR3 is TGTGCCAGTGGAAGAGGACGGGCGAATTCACCCCTCCACTTT.

The chain is built from TRBV5-1 and TRBJ2-7, with 8 bases that match TRBD1. Looked up from germline, CDR1 is SGHRS and CDR2 is YFSETQ. Unmatched junction bases numbered 6, after V lost 0 bases and J lost 4 bases. CDR3 size: 15 residues. The CDR3 spells CASSLGRTGTYEQYF. Here the CDR3 DNA reads TGCGCCAGCAGCTTGGGGCGGACAGGGACGTACGAGCAGTACTTC.

This chain joins TRBV2 and TRBJ2-5; TRBD2 aligns across 8 bases. This CDR3 has 14 amino acids. CDR1 SNHLY and CDR2 FYNNEI come from the germline V gene. With V trimmed by 4 bases and J by 3 bases, 4 bases remained unmatched. The CDR3 region is CASSVAAGEETQYF. The CDR3, as DNA: TGTGCCAGCAGTGTGGCAGCGGGGGAAGAGACCCAGTACTTC. Together with reference TRBV2 and TRBJ2-5, the CDR3 gives the full variable domain: EPEVTQTPSHQVTQMGQEVILRCVPISNHLYFYWYRQILGQKVEFLVSFYNNEISEKSEIFDDQFSVERPDGSNFTLKIRSTKLEDSAMYFCASSVAAGEETQYFGPGTRLLVL.

The chain recombines TRBV5-1 with TRBJ2-1, with 9 bases that match TRBD2. The CDR3 is 16 amino acids. V lost 4 bases to trimming and J lost 6 bases; unmatched junction nucleotides: 11. Germline-derived CDR1 and CDR2 are SGHRS and YFSETQ. This chain's CDR3 is CASSPAGGGGRNEQFF. DNA of the CDR3: TGCGCCAGCAGCCCTGCGGGGGGGGGCGGGCGCAATGAGCAGTTCTTC.

This clone was recorded a few times. This chain connects TRBV9 to TRBJ2-6, with 9 bases identical to TRBD1. V lost 0 bases, J lost 0 bases, and 7 bases stayed unmatched. Germline V CDR1 and CDR2: SGDLS, YYNGEE. The CDR3 has 19 amino acids. The CDR3 nucleotides read TGTGCCAGCAGCGTAGGTCCGGGACAGGGATTCTCTGGGGCCAACGTCCTGACTTTC. This gives the protein CASSVGPGQGFSGANVLTF.

This chain uses TRBV18 with TRBJ1-6; the D gene is possibly TRBD1 (6 bases). The length of the CDR3 is 13 residues. The ends were cut back, 2 bases at V and 13 bases at J, with 12 bases in the middle. Germline V lookup: CDR1 KGHSH, CDR2 LQKENI. The CDR3 protein is CASSPGRGAPLHF. The CDR3 bases are TGTGCCAGCTCACCAGGCAGGGGAGCGCCCCTCCACTTT.

The chain joins TRBV7-2 to TRBJ2-5; 9 bases line up with TRBD1. The CDR3 loop spans 15 amino acids. V shed 3 bases and J 4 bases; nucleotides not matched to a gene: 6. Germline V gene data show CDR1 as SGHTA and CDR2 as FQGNSA. CDR3 nucleotides: TGTGCCAGCAGCTTTAGAGGGGACAGGGTAGAGACCCAGTACTTC. Translation gives CASSFRGDRVETQYF. Supplemented by reference TRBV7-2 and TRBJ2-5, the full variable domain reads GAGVSQSPSNKVTEKGKDVELRCDPISGHTALYWYRQSLGQGLEFLIYFQGNSAPDKSGLPSDRFSAERTGGSVSTLTIQRTQQEDSAVYLCASSFRGDRVETQYFGPGTRLLVL.

The chain joins TRBV30 to TRBJ1-2, with D possibly TRBD1 on 6 matching bases. CDR1 GTSNPN and CDR2 SVGIG come from the germline V gene (reference sequence). This CDR3 contains 12 residues. The V end lost 4 bases, the J end lost 7 bases, and 13 bases lay between the germline ends. The CDR3 bases are TGTGCCTGGACCAGGGGAATCGGTGGCTACACCTTC. Encoded protein: CAWTRGIGGYTF.

This clone counts as large. The CDR3 region is CASSEAGETRAFF. In nucleotides, the CDR3 is TGTGCCAGCAGTGAAGCCGGAGAGACAAGGGCTTTCTTT. The genes are TRBV6-1 and TRBJ1-1, with unresolved D. CDR3 length: 13 amino acids. V lost 0 bases, J lost 11 bases, and 13 bases lay in between. Germline V gene data show CDR1 as MNHNS and CDR2 as SASEGT.

The genes are TRBV19 and TRBJ1-5; TRBD1 agrees at 8 bases. From germline, CDR1 is LNHDA and CDR2 SQIVND (reference sequence). The CDR3 has 14 residues. The V segment lost 5 bases and the J segment 3 bases; nucleotides outside the gene matches: 3. CDR3 protein: CASSRDRNNQPQHF. The CDR3, as DNA: TGTGCCAGTAGTCGGGACAGGAACAATCAGCCCCAGCATTTT.

V usage is TRBV6-1 and J usage is TRBJ1-2; D unclear. With 3 bases removed from V and 0 bases from J, the gap between germline ends came to 17 bases. CDR1 is MNHNS and CDR2 is SASEGT in the germline V gene. This CDR3 has 17 residues. The chain's CDR3 is CASSEVEGGRTNYGYTF. CDR3 bases: TGTGCCAGCAGTGAGGTAGAAGGTGGTCGGACTAACTATGGCTACACCTTC.

The V and J genes are TRBV5-6 and TRBJ1-6; possible D gene TRBD1, 5 bases. CDR3 length: 16 residues. CDR1 and CDR2 (germline): SGHDT, YYEEEE. V was clipped by 3 bases and J by 0 bases, with 10 bases between them. DNA of the CDR3: TGTGCCAGCAGCTGGGGGACTAGCTCCTATAATTCACCCCTCCACTTT. This codes for CASSWGTSSYNSPLHF.